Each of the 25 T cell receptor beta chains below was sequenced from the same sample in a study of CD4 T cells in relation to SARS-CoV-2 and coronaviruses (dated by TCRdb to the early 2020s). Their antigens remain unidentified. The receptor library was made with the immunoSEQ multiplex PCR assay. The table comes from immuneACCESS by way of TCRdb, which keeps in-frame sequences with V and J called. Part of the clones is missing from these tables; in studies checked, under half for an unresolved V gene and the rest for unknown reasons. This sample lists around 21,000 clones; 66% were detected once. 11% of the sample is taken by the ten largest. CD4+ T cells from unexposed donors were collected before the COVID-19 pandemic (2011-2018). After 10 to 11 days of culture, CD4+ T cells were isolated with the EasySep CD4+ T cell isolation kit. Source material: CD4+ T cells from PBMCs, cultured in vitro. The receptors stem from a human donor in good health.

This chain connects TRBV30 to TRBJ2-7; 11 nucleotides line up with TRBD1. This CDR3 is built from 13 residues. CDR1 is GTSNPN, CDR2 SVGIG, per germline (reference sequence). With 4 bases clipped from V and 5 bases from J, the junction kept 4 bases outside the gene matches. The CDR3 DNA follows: TGTGCCTGGAAGGGACAGGGGGGTAACGAGCAGTACTTC. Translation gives CAWKGQGGNEQYF. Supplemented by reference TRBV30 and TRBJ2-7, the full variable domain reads SQTIHQWPATLVQPVGSPLSLECTVEGTSNPNLYWYRQAAGRGLQLLFYSVGIGQISSEVPQNLSASRPQDRQFILSSKKLLLSDSGFYLCAWKGQGGNEQYFGPGTRLTVT.

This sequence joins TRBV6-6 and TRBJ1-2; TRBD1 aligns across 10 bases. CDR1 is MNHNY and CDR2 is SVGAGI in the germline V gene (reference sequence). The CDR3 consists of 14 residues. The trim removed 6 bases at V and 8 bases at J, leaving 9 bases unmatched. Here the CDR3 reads CASRGTGEAGGYTF. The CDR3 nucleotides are TGTGCCAGCAGGGGGACAGGGGAAGCTGGAGGCTACACCTTC.

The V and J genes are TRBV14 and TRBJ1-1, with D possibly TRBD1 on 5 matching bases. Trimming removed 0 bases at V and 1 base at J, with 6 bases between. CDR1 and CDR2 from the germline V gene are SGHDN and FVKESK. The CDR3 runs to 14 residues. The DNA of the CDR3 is TGTGCCAGCAGCCAAGATCAGGGGAACACTGAAGCTTTCTTT. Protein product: CASSQDQGNTEAFF.

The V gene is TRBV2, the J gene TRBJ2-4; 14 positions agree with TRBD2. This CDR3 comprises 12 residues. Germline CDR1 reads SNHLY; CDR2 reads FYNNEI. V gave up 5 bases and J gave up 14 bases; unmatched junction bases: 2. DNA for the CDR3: TGTGCCAGCAGTCGGACTAGCGGGAGGAAGTACTTC. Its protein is CASSRTSGRKYF.

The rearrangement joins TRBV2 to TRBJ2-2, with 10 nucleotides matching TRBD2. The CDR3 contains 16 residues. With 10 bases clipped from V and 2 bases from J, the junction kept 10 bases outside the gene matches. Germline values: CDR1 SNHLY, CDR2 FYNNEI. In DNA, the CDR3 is TGTGCCACTGCAGCCTGGACTAGCGGAAACACCGGGGAGCTGTTTTTT. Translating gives CATAAWTSGNTGELFF.

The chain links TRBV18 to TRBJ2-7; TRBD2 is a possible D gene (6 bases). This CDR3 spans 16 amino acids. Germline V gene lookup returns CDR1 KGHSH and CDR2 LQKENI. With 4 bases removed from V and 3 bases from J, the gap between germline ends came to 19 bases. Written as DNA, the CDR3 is TGTGCCAGCTCACTAGGTGGGAGGCGACAGATCTACGAGCAGTACTTC. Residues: CASSLGGRRQIYEQYF.

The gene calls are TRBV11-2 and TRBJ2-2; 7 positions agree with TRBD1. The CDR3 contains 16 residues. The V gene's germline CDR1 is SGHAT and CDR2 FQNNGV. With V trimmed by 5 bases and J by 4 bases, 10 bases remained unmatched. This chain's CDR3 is CASSLRGTAFTGELFF. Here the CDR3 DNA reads TGTGCCAGCAGCCTCCGAGGGACAGCCTTCACCGGGGAGCTGTTTTTT.

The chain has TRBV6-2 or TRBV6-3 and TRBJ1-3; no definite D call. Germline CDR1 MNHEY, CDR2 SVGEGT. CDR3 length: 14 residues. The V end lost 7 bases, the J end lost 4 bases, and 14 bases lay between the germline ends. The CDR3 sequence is CASNPATTGNTIYF. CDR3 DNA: TGTGCCAGCAACCCTGCGACAACCGGAAACACCATATATTTT.

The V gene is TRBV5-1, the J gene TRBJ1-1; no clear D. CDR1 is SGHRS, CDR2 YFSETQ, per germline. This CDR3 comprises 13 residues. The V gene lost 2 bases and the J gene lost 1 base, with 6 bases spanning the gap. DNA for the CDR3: TGCGCCAGCAGCTTCGGCAAGAACACTGAAGCTTTCTTT. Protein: CASSFGKNTEAFF.

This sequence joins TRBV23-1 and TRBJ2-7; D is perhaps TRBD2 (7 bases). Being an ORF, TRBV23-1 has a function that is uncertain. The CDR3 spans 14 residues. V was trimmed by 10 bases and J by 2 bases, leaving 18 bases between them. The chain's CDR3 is CAIIFQGTTYEQYF. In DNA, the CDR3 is TGCGCCATCATTTTCCAGGGGACTACCTACGAGCAGTACTTC.

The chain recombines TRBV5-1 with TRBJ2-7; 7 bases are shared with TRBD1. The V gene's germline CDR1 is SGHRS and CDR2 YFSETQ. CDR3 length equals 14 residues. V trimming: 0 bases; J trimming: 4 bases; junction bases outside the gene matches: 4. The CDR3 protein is CASSLGGQIYEQYF. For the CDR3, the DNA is TGCGCCAGCAGCTTGGGGGGACAGATTTACGAGCAGTACTTC.

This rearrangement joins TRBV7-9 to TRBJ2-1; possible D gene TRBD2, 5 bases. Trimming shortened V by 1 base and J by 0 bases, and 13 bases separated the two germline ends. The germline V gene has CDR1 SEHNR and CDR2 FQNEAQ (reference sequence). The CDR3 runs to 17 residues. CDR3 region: CASSLDGGQSSYNEQFF. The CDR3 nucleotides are TGTGCCAGCAGCTTAGACGGCGGGCAGAGCTCCTACAATGAGCAGTTCTTC.

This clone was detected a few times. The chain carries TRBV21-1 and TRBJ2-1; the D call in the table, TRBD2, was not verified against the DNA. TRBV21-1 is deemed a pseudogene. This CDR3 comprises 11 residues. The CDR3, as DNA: TGTGCCAGCACTGAAGCGGATGAGCAGTTCTTC. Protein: CASTEADEQFF.

As DNA, the CDR3 is TGTGCCAGCAGCTTAGATTCTAGCCATACGCAGTATTTT. This codes for CASSLDSSHTQYF. J is TRBJ2-3 and V is TRBV11-3, with TRBD2 as a possible D gene (5 bases). Deletions cut 0 bases from V and 7 bases from J, with 8 bases between. The CDR3 loop spans 13 amino acids. Germline values: CDR1 SGHNT, CDR2 YENEEA.

CDR3 DNA: TGTGCCAGTAGTATCACCCCCCCGATGACACAGGGGACCCACTCTTATAGCAATCAGCCCCAGCATTTT. Translating gives CASSITPPMTQGTHSYSNQPQHF. The chain joins TRBV19 to TRBJ1-5; TRBD1 matches at 7 bases. J was trimmed by 0 bases and V by 3 bases; bases with no gene match: 26. The CDR3 extends over 23 amino acids. The germline CDR1 and CDR2 sequences are LNHDA and SQIVND (reference sequence).

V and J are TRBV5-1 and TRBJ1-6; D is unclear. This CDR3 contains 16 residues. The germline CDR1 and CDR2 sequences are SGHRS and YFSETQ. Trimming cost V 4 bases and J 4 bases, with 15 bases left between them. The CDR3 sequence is CASSLGQSQYNSPLHF. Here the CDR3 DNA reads TGCGCCAGCAGCCTCGGGCAGAGCCAATATAATTCACCCCTCCACTTT.

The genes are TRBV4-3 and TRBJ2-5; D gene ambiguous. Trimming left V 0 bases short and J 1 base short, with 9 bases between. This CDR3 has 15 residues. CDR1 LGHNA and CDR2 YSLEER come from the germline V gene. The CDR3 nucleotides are TGCGCCAGCAGCCAAGATCCGTGGGCCCAAGAGACCCAGTACTTC. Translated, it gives CASSQDPWAQETQYF.

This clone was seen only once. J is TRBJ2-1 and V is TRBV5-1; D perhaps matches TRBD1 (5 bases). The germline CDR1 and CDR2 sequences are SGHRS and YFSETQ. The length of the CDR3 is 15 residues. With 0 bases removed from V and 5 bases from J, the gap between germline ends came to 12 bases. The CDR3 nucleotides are TGCGCCAGCAGCTTGGGACAGTTAGGGGACAATGAGCAGTTCTTC. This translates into CASSLGQLGDNEQFF.

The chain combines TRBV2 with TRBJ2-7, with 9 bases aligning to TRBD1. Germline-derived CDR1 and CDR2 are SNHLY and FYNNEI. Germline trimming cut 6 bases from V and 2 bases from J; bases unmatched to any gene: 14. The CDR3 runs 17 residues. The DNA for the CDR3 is TGTGCCAGCAGGGGACAGGGCCACAGCCGGGGACCCTACGAGCAGTACTTC. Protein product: CASRGQGHSRGPYEQYF.

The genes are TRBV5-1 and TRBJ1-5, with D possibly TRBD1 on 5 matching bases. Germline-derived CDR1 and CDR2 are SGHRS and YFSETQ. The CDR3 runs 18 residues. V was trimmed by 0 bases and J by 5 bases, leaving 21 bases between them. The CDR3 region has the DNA TGCGCCAGCAGCTTGGGCCCCAGATCGGGACTGAAGGATCAGCCCCAGCATTTT. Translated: CASSLGPRSGLKDQPQHF.

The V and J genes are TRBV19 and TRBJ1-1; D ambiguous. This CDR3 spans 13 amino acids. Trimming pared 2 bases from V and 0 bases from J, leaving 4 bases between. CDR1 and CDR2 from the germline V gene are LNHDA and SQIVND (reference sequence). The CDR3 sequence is CASSISVNTEAFF. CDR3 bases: TGTGCCAGTAGTATATCTGTGAACACTGAAGCTTTCTTT.

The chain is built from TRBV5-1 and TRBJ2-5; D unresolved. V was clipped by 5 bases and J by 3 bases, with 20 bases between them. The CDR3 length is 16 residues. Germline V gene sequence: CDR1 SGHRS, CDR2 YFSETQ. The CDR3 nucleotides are TGCGCCAGCAGTCGCGAGATCAGTTCAGTCGAAGAGACCCAGTACTTC. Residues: CASSREISSVEETQYF.

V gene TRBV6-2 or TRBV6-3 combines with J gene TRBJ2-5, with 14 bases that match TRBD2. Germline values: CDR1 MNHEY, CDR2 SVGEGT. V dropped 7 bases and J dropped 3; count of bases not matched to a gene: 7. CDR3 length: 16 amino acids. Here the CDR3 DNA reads TGTGCCAGCAACCCGGGGGGACTAGCGGGAGAAGAGACCCAGTACTTC. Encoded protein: CASNPGGLAGEETQYF.

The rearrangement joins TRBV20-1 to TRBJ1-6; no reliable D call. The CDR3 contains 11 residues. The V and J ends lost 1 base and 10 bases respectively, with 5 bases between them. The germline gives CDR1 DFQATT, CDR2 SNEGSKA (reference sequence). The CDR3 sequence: CSARGKSPLHF. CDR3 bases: TGCAGTGCTAGAGGAAAGTCACCCCTCCACTTT.

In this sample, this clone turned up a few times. CDR3 sequence reads: CASSDPRGVHNSPLHF. CDR3 bases: TGTGCCAGCAGTGACCCCCGGGGGGTCCATAATTCACCCCTCCACTTT. V and J are TRBV6-1 and TRBJ1-6; maybe TRBD1 (5 bases). Per germline, CDR1 MNHNS and CDR2 SASEGT. There are 16 residues in the CDR3. Trimming removed 3 bases at V and 5 bases at J, with 14 bases between.